This T cell receptor beta chain was found in a study of blood T cell repertoires in COVID-19. Study-level information: Some COVID-19 samples were acute and others convalescent; all came from the United States, Italy and Spain. Sample material is recorded as cDNA or gDNA derived from T cells, B-cell-depleted T cells, or PBMCs.

Only in-frame clones appear in the TCRdb table, and some are missing; sequencing was by immunoSEQ multiplex PCR. The sample lists roughly 100,000 clones; 80% to 90% were seen once. With V trimmed by 0 bases and J by 8 bases, 15 bases remained unmatched. The CDR3 runs to 19 residues. CDR1 is LGHDT and CDR2 is YNNKEL in the germline V gene (reference sequence). The chain uses TRBV3-1 (or the pseudogene TRBV3-2) and TRBJ2-1; 11 bases agree with TRBD2. The sequence was collected from a woman in her 70s with acute or convalescent COVID-19. The material sequenced was peripheral blood. In DNA form, the CDR3 reads TGTGCCAGCAGCCAAGATCGGCTAGCGGGAGGCGAACGTCGGGATGAGCAGTTCTTC. Its translation is CASSQDRLAGGERRDEQFF.